This T cell receptor (beta chain) stems from a study of neurological immune-mediated disorders. The cDNA was synthesized by means of template-switch 5'RACE, which was carried out with 10-nucleotide random UMIs. TCRdb re-called the 5' RACE reads with MiXCR, one entry per CDR3 protein. The table lists 65,000 to 85,000 distinct CDR3 sequences, approximately 3.4% of them singletons. Libraries used 2 million unsorted PBMCs kept frozen in RNAlater. The sample holds many counts of this clonotype. V gave up 8 bases and J gave up 4 bases, with 15 bases separating them. The CDR3 runs 13 residues. Germline assignment: CDR1 MDHEN and CDR2 SYDVKM.

The TCR sequence derives from a woman between 50 and 59 years old with multiple sclerosis. Material: PBMCs. This chain joins TRBV28 and TRBJ2-7; a weak D match, TRBD1 (8 bases). The CDR3 DNA reads TGTGCCAGCCGACAGGGGAGGGGGTACGAGCAGTACTTC. Its translation: CASRQGRGYEQYF.